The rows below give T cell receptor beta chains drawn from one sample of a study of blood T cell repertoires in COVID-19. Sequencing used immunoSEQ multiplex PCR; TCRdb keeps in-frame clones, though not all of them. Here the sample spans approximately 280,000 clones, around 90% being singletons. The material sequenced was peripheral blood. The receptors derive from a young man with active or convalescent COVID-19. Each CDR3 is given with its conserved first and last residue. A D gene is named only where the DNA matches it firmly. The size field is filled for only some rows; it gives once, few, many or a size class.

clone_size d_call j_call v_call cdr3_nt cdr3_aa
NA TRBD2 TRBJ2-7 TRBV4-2 TGTGCCAGCAGCCAAGCTAGCGGGGACTACGAGCAGTACTTC CASSQASGDYEQYF
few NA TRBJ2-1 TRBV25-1 TGTGCCAGCATCGGGAATGTTAAGGTTCATGAGCAGTTCTTC CASIGNVKVHEQFF
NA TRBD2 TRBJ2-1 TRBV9 TGTGCCAGCAGCCTAGCGGGGGGGCAAAGCAATGAGCAGTTCTTC CASSLAGGQSNEQFF
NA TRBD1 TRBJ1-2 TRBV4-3 TGCGCCAGCAGCCAAGAGCGGACAGGGGGGGGCTACACCTTC CASSQERTGGGYTF
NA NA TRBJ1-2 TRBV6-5 TGTGCCAGCAGTACCCCGGGGAGGGATTATGGCTACACCTTC CASSTPGRDYGYTF
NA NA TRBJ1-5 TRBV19 TGTGCCAGTCGCGCCGGCAATCAGCCCCAGCATTTT CASRAGNQPQHF
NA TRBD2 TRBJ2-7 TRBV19 TGTGCCAGTAGCAGGGAGGGAGCAACCTACGAGCAGTACTTC CASSREGATYEQYF
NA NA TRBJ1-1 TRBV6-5 TGTGCCAGCAGTAGAAACAGGGAACAAGAAGCTTTCTTT CASSRNREQEAFF
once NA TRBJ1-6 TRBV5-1 TGCGCCAGCAGCCGTACAGGGAATAATTCACCCCTCCACTTT CASSRTGNNSPLHF
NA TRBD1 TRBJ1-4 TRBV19 TGTGCCAGTCGTGACAGGGTCGGCGCAACTAATGAAAAACTGTTTTTT CASRDRVGATNEKLFF
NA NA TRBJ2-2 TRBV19 TGTGCCAGTCCTACCAGGGAGGACACCGGGGAGCTGTTTTTT CASPTREDTGELFF
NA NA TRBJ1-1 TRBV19 TGTGCCAGTAGTATAAGGGGCTACACTGAAGCTTTCTTT CASSIRGYTEAFF